The 19 T cell receptor beta chains reported below all come from one sample, sequenced in a study of long-term antiretroviral therapy in people with HIV. Running of the v3.0 immunoSEQ assay took place at survey level. Profiled with immunoSEQ multiplex PCR; TCRdb holds only in-frame clones, not every one. The sample shows roughly 18,000 clones, around 80% of them seen only once. The material sequenced was unsorted PBMCs, taken at the start of antiretroviral therapy, before treatment. The source of these receptors is a woman aged 40-49 years with HIV.

The chain carries TRBV6-5 and TRBJ2-6; weak D call: TRBD2 (5 bases). V dropped 2 bases and J dropped 0 bases, with 8 bases sitting between them. The CDR3 sequence is 16 residues long. Germline CDR1 reads MNHEY; CDR2 reads SVGAGI. Here the CDR3 reads CASSYGGSSGANVLTF. The CDR3 DNA is TGTGCCAGCAGTTACGGTGGGAGCTCTGGGGCCAACGTCCTGACTTTC.

The chain combines TRBV7-2 with TRBJ2-7; 9 bases match TRBD1. This CDR3 is 17 amino acids long. Germline CDR1 reads SGHTA; CDR2 reads FQGNSA. J lost 0 bases, V lost 5 bases, and 11 bases had no gene match. The CDR3 DNA is TGTGCCAGCAGCCCCTATTGGGGGGACAGGGACTCCTACGAGCAGTACTTC. Translation: CASSPYWGDRDSYEQYF.

The chain links TRBV4-3 to TRBJ2-7; 10 bases are shared with TRBD1. Germline CDR1 is LGHNA and CDR2 is YSLEER. V lost 1 base, J lost 3 bases, and 3 bases stayed unmatched. The CDR3 has 15 amino acids. In DNA, the CDR3 is TGCGCCAGCAGCCAAGTGACAGGGGGCGGCTACGAGCAGTACTTC. Its protein product is CASSQVTGGGYEQYF.

As DNA, the CDR3 is TGCAGTGCTAGTATCGGCTATGGCTACACCTTC. Its translation: CSASIGYGYTF. This chain joins TRBV20-1 and TRBJ1-2; D unclear. This CDR3 is 11 amino acids long. Germline V gene sequence: CDR1 DFQATT, CDR2 SNEGSKA (reference sequence). Trimming shortened V by 3 bases and J by 4 bases, and 6 bases separated the two germline ends.

The rearrangement uses TRBV19 and TRBJ1-1; D not certain. CDR3 length equals 14 residues. With 2 bases removed from V and 2 bases from J, the gap between germline ends came to 9 bases. Germline CDR1 is LNHDA and CDR2 is SQIVND (reference sequence). As DNA, the CDR3 is TGTGCCAGTAGTATAACGGGTACTAACACTGAAGCTTTCTTT. Protein: CASSITGTNTEAFF. Combining the CDR3 with reference TRBV19 and TRBJ1-1 gives the whole variable domain DGGITQSPKYLFRKEGQNVTLSCEQNLNHDAMYWYRQDPGQGLRLIYYSQIVNDFQKGDIAEGYSVSREKKESFPLTVTSAQKNPTAFYLCASSITGTNTEAFFGQGTRLTVV.

The V call is TRBV5-5, the J call TRBJ1-6; tentative D call: TRBD1 (6 bases). Trimming cost V 1 base and J 10 bases, with 21 bases left between them. Germline CDR1 SGHKS, CDR2 YYEKEE (reference sequence). The CDR3 spans 17 residues. The CDR3 DNA sequence: TGTGCCAGCAGCTTGTCGGGCGGGGGCGCAGCCAGGTCACCCCTCCACTTT. This gives the protein CASSLSGGGAARSPLHF.

This clone was recorded only once. The rearrangement joins TRBV5-1 to TRBJ1-1; 7 positions agree with TRBD1. The trim removed 2 bases at V and 5 bases at J, leaving 3 bases unmatched. Germline V CDR1 and CDR2: SGHRS, YFSETQ. There are 13 residues in the CDR3. CDR3 DNA sequence: TGCGCCAGCAGCTTAACAGGGGATACTGAAGCTTTCTTT. Translation gives CASSLTGDTEAFF.

This clone has only a few counts. This CDR3 is CASSTNRVGSNQPQHF. For the CDR3, the DNA is TGTGCCAGCAGTACTAACAGGGTCGGGAGCAATCAGCCCCAGCATTTT. V usage is TRBV28 and J usage is TRBJ1-5; a possible D gene is TRBD1 (6 bases). In germline, CDR1 is MDHEN, CDR2 SYDVKM. CDR3 length equals 16 residues. Trimming removed 5 bases from V and 1 base from J, with 15 bases in between.

By sample share, this clone is medium-sized. This chain connects TRBV27 to TRBJ2-7; 7 bases agree with TRBD1. Unmatched junction bases numbered 7, after V lost 3 bases and J lost 2 bases. CDR1 and CDR2 from the germline V gene are MNHEY and SMNVEV (reference sequence). The CDR3 covers 15 residues. CDR3: CASSFETGQTYEQYF. The CDR3 DNA sequence: TGTGCCAGCAGTTTTGAGACGGGACAGACCTACGAGCAGTACTTC.

This sequence joins TRBV6-6 and TRBJ2-5; weak D call: TRBD2 (5 bases). The germline gives CDR1 MNHNY, CDR2 SVGAGI (reference sequence). Trimming left V 0 bases short and J 4 bases short, with 9 bases between. The CDR3 length is 14 residues. The CDR3, as DNA: TGTGCCAGCAGTTACTCGATAACTAGAGAGACCCAGTACTTC. Protein product: CASSYSITRETQYF.

The chain combines TRBV19 with TRBJ1-2; D is perhaps TRBD1 (6 bases). The ends were cut back, 11 bases at V and 2 bases at J, with 15 bases in the middle. Germline V gives CDR1 LNHDA, CDR2 SQIVND (reference sequence). The CDR3 runs 13 residues. The CDR3 loop reads CACENTGNYGYTF. The CDR3 DNA sequence: TGTGCCTGTGAAAACACAGGGAACTATGGCTACACCTTC.

The genes are TRBV21-1 and TRBJ2-1; the D call in the table, TRBD1, was not verified against the DNA. TRBV21-1 is assigned pseudogene status. This CDR3 comprises 16 residues. The CDR3 sequence: CASRKGGRFSYNEQFF. CDR3 DNA sequence: TGTGCCAGCAGGAAAGGGGGCAGGTTTTCCTACAATGAGCAGTTCTTC.

The V gene is TRBV2, the J gene TRBJ1-2; no firm D call. Germline CDR1 is SNHLY and CDR2 is FYNNEI. The CDR3 spans 14 residues. V lost 1 base and J lost 8, with 14 bases in between. CDR3 protein: CASSEELSSGGYTF. Here the CDR3 DNA reads TGTGCCAGCAGTGAAGAATTATCCTCTGGGGGCTACACCTTC.

The CDR3 coding sequence is TGTGCCAGCAGCCTCCCTGTGGGGGATATAGGCCTTCGCGATGAGCAGTTCTTC. This sequence encodes CASSLPVGDIGLRDEQFF. The V gene is TRBV7-2, the J gene TRBJ2-1; either TRBD1 or TRBD2 may supply D (5 bases each). This CDR3 has 18 amino acids. Germline V CDR1 and CDR2: SGHTA, FQGNSA. The V gene lost 5 bases and the J gene lost 8 bases, with 28 bases spanning the gap.

This chain joins TRBV5-1 and TRBJ2-1, with 15 bases lining up with TRBD2. The CDR3 extends over 18 amino acids. Germline V gene sequence: CDR1 SGHRS, CDR2 YFSETQ. With V trimmed by 4 bases and J by 10 bases, 15 bases remained unmatched. The chain's CDR3 is CASSLSMRTSGGAGEQFF. For the CDR3, the DNA is TGCGCCAGCAGCCTAAGCATGCGGACTAGCGGGGGGGCAGGGGAGCAGTTCTTC.

This clone was detected once. The gene calls are TRBV2 and TRBJ1-5; D is undetermined. This CDR3 has 14 residues. Germline V lookup: CDR1 SNHLY, CDR2 FYNNEI. V was clipped by 6 bases and J by 2 bases, with 11 bases between them. The CDR3 loop reads CASREEVGNQPQHF. The DNA of the CDR3 is TGTGCCAGCAGGGAGGAGGTAGGCAATCAGCCCCAGCATTTT.

This sequence joins TRBV27 and TRBJ2-2, with a weak D call TRBD2 (5 bases). The V gene lost 6 bases and the J gene lost 0 bases, with 11 bases spanning the gap. This CDR3 spans 15 amino acids. Germline assignment: CDR1 MNHEY and CDR2 SMNVEV (reference sequence). The DNA for the CDR3 is TGTGCCAGCAGCCGAGAGGGATCGAACACCGGGGAGCTGTTTTTT. Its translation: CASSREGSNTGELFF.

This sequence joins TRBV27 and TRBJ1-2; TRBD1 agrees at 8 bases. The germline gives CDR1 MNHEY, CDR2 SMNVEV (reference sequence). The CDR3 is 15 amino acids. The junction had 7 bases not matched to a gene; V was cut back by 0 bases and J by 7 bases. This CDR3 reads CASSLSWTGWTGYTF. CDR3 coding DNA: TGTGCCAGCAGTTTATCTTGGACAGGGTGGACTGGCTACACCTTC.

This chain uses TRBV5-1 with TRBJ1-4; D uncertain. The CDR3 covers 15 residues. The germline CDR1 and CDR2 sequences are SGHRS and YFSETQ. V was trimmed by 4 bases and J by 7 bases, leaving 17 bases between them. The CDR3 DNA reads TGCGCCAGCAGCCTGCTTAGGACCGAAGGTGAAAAACTGTTTTTT. Protein: CASSLLRTEGEKLFF.